The next 24 T cell receptor beta chains were all read from a single sample in a study of shared clonotypes between healthy human individuals. Assay used: immunoSEQ multiplex PCR; TCRdb lists only in-frame clones, some missing. Here the sample spans roughly 1,100,000 clones, about 75% being singletons. Sequenced material: memory CD4+ T cells sorted from blood. Subset defined: CD45RA-negative fraction. The receptors were gathered from a man between 18 and 35 years old in good health.

This sequence joins TRBV30 and TRBJ1-4; maybe TRBD1 (6 bases). This CDR3 comprises 14 residues. Looked up from germline, CDR1 is GTSNPN and CDR2 is SVGIG (reference sequence). The ends were cut back, 5 bases at V and 8 bases at J, with 18 bases in the middle. CDR3 in amino acids: CAWHLGGADEKLFF. CDR3 nucleotide sequence: TGTGCCTGGCATCTCGGGGGGGCCGACGAAAAACTGTTTTTT.

This chain uses TRBV27 with TRBJ2-6; D is unclear. This CDR3 is built from 14 residues. The germline V and J ends were trimmed by 3 bases and 6 bases, with 9 bases remaining between them. The germline gives CDR1 MNHEY, CDR2 SMNVEV (reference sequence). The CDR3 here is CASSLSYLANVLTF. CDR3 DNA: TGTGCCAGCAGTTTGTCTTATTTGGCCAACGTCCTGACTTTC.

This clone was seen a single time. The chain recombines TRBV27 with TRBJ2-1; the match to TRBD2 covers 7 bases. V was pared by 7 bases and J by 6 bases, with 12 bases of the junction left unmatched. Germline V lookup: CDR1 MNHEY, CDR2 SMNVEV (reference sequence). The CDR3 totals 15 residues. CDR3 protein: CASTQRTRSGNEQFF. DNA for the CDR3: TGTGCCAGCACCCAACGGACTAGAAGCGGCAATGAGCAGTTCTTC.

The gene calls are TRBV5-1 and TRBJ1-4, with D hard to call. The CDR3 has 15 amino acids. The germline V and J ends were trimmed by 0 bases and 4 bases, with 10 bases remaining between them. CDR1 and CDR2 from the germline V gene are SGHRS and YFSETQ. The chain's CDR3 is CASSLESAFNEKLFF. CDR3 nucleotides: TGCGCCAGCAGCTTGGAGTCAGCTTTTAATGAAAAACTGTTTTTT.

This clone was found a few times. This chain connects TRBV18 to TRBJ2-3; the D gene is possibly TRBD2 (6 bases). Trimming cost V 0 bases and J 0 bases, with 19 bases left between them. CDR3 length: 19 amino acids. The germline V gene encodes CDR1 KGHSH and CDR2 LQKENI. The CDR3 nucleotides read TGTGCCAGCTCACCACCGAGAGGGCGGGGACGGACCAGCACAGATACGCAGTATTTT. Protein: CASSPPRGRGRTSTDTQYF.

The chain carries TRBV29-1 and TRBJ2-7; D may be TRBD1 (6 bases). V dropped 5 bases and J dropped 4 bases, with 12 bases sitting between them. This CDR3 has 12 amino acids. Germline V gives CDR1 SQVTM, CDR2 ANQGSEA. The DNA for the CDR3 is TGCAGCGTTAACAGGGTTCGGTACGAGCAGTACTTC. Protein: CSVNRVRYEQYF.

The J gene is TRBJ2-4, the V gene TRBV5-1; 9 bases map to TRBD2. The V and J ends lost 2 bases and 3 bases, in that order; junction bases with no gene match: 3. The germline V gene encodes CDR1 SGHRS and CDR2 YFSETQ. The CDR3 extends over 15 amino acids. CDR3 in DNA: TGCGCCAGCAGCTTTCAAGCGGGAGGCAAAAACATTCAGTACTTC. The encoded protein is CASSFQAGGKNIQYF.

The chain recombines TRBV11-2 with TRBJ1-1, with 8 nucleotides matching TRBD1. The trim removed 5 bases at V and 0 bases at J, leaving 5 bases unmatched. The germline CDR1 and CDR2 sequences are SGHAT and FQNNGV. The CDR3 is 15 residues long. The CDR3 DNA is TGTGCCAGCAGCCCGACGACAGGGGTGAACACTGAAGCTTTCTTT. Encoded protein: CASSPTTGVNTEAFF.

The V gene is TRBV2, the J gene TRBJ2-1; 7 positions match TRBD1. The CDR3 is 16 residues long. Trimming at V came to 9 bases and at J to 6 bases, leaving 17 bases not matched to a gene. Germline lookup yields CDR1 SNHLY and CDR2 FYNNEI. CDR3 nucleotides: TGTGCCAGTAGTATGACCCGACAGGGTTTAGGCAATGAGCAGTTCTTC. This encodes CASSMTRQGLGNEQFF.

The rearrangement links TRBV7-9 to TRBJ2-7; 12 bases match TRBD2. Per the germline V gene, CDR1 is SEHNR and CDR2 is FQNEAQ (reference sequence). CDR3 size: 16 residues. The junction had 5 bases not matched to a gene; V was cut back by 3 bases and J by 2 bases. CDR3 sequence reads: CASSFFGLAGTYEQYF. The CDR3 DNA reads as TGTGCCAGCAGCTTCTTCGGACTAGCGGGAACCTACGAGCAGTACTTC.

The chain carries TRBV2 and TRBJ2-2; possibly TRBD1 for D (5 bases). V lost 6 bases, J lost 4 bases, and 18 bases lay in between. Germline assignment: CDR1 SNHLY and CDR2 FYNNEI. The CDR3 totals 16 residues. CDR3 protein: CASRPVGLGATGELFF. CDR3 nucleotides: TGTGCCAGCAGACCCGTCGGGTTAGGGGCCACCGGGGAGCTGTTTTTT.

The chain uses TRBV6-6 and TRBJ1-2; D is uncertain. The CDR3 is 14 residues long. V shed 6 bases and J shed 1 base, with 12 bases lying between them. CDR1 MNHNY and CDR2 SVGAGI come from the germline V gene (reference sequence). The DNA for the CDR3 is TGTGCCAGCAGCCCCAAGTGGGTTAACTATGGCTACACCTTC. Translated, it gives CASSPKWVNYGYTF.

This chain uses TRBV4-3 with TRBJ2-1; 13 bases line up with TRBD2. V gave up 1 base and J gave up 10 bases; unmatched junction bases: 7. The germline V gene has CDR1 LGHNA and CDR2 YSLEER. The CDR3 covers 16 residues. CDR3 DNA: TGCGCCAGCAGCCAAGCTACTAGCGGGAGGGGAGGCGAGCAGTTCTTC. The encoded protein is CASSQATSGRGGEQFF.

This clone was counted many times. Within the sample, other DNA sequences also encode this same CDR3. This chain joins TRBV30 and TRBJ1-1; D remains ambiguous. In germline, CDR1 is GTSNPN, CDR2 SVGIG (reference sequence). This CDR3 is 11 amino acids long. Trimming removed 2 bases from V and 8 bases from J, with 9 bases in between. CDR3 in amino acids: CAWSPTREAFF. Written as DNA, the CDR3 is TGTGCCTGGAGTCCCACCCGGGAAGCTTTCTTT.

The genes are TRBV10-2 and TRBJ2-1; no clear D. Per the germline V gene, CDR1 is WSHSY and CDR2 is SAAADI. V shed 0 bases and J shed 3 bases, with 6 bases lying between them. There are 14 residues in the CDR3. CDR3 in DNA: TGCGCCAGCAGTGAGTCGACTGGCTACAATGAGCAGTTCTTC. Translation: CASSESTGYNEQFF.

The chain is built from TRBV6-1 and TRBJ2-7, with 7 bases matching TRBD1. CDR3 length: 14 amino acids. Germline CDR1 MNHNS, CDR2 SASEGT. The J segment lost 2 bases and the V segment lost 10 bases, leaving 11 bases of the junction unmatched. In DNA, the CDR3 is TGTGCCACCACCCCGGGACAGATCACCTACGAGCAGTACTTC. This sequence encodes CATTPGQITYEQYF.

About this clone: Other DNA sequences from this sample encode an identical CDR3 as well. This chain joins TRBV30 and TRBJ1-5; TRBD1 matches 8 bases. CDR1 is GTSNPN, CDR2 SVGIG, per germline (reference sequence). CDR3 size: 14 residues. V trimming: 2 bases; J trimming: 4 bases; junction bases outside the gene matches: 4. Written as DNA, the CDR3 is TGTGCCTGGAGTCTTACAGGGGGTAATCAGCCCCAGCATTTT. Amino acids: CAWSLTGGNQPQHF.

The sample holds one count of this clone. The chain joins TRBV6-1 to TRBJ2-2; 7 bases match TRBD2. Germline-derived CDR1 and CDR2 are MNHNS and SASEGT. Trimming cost V 4 bases and J 6 bases; bases outside gene matches: 14. This CDR3 has 17 amino acids. CDR3 sequence: CASSALGGFLRAGELFF. The CDR3 nucleotides read TGTGCCAGCAGTGCACTCGGGGGGTTCCTCAGGGCCGGGGAGCTGTTTTTT.

V is TRBV30 and J is TRBJ2-7; 9 bases match TRBD1. After removal of 5 bases from V and 3 bases from J, the junction contained 8 bases not matched to a gene. Germline V gene data show CDR1 as GTSNPN and CDR2 as SVGIG (reference sequence). The CDR3 is 14 amino acids. In nucleotides, the CDR3 is TGTGCCTGGGACGCGGGGACAGGGTACTACGAGCAGTACTTC. This gives the protein CAWDAGTGYYEQYF.

J is TRBJ2-4 and V is TRBV6-5, with D maybe TRBD1 (6 bases). The ends were cut back, 4 bases at V and 4 bases at J, with 17 bases in the middle. The V gene's germline CDR1 is MNHEY and CDR2 SVGAGI. The CDR3 covers 16 residues. The CDR3 reads CASSLPPKQGKNIQYF. The CDR3 bases are TGTGCCAGCAGTTTACCACCTAAGCAGGGGAAAAACATTCAGTACTTC.

This chain connects TRBV6-5 to TRBJ2-1; a possible D gene is TRBD1 (6 bases). This CDR3 has 14 amino acids. Between the trimmed V and J ends, which lost 3 bases and 5 bases, there was a span of 11 bases. Germline values: CDR1 MNHEY, CDR2 SVGAGI. The DNA of the CDR3 is TGTGCCAGCAGTTATAGGGACACAGACAATGAGCAGTTCTTC. Translation: CASSYRDTDNEQFF.

A word on this clone: The sample carries other DNA sequences with the same CDR3. The J gene is TRBJ2-7, the V gene TRBV5-4; D gene uncertain. The CDR3 is made up of 14 amino acids. The germline V gene has CDR1 SGHNT and CDR2 YYREEE (reference sequence). V dropped 0 bases and J dropped 2 bases, with 9 bases sitting between them. CDR3 region: CASSLGGQTYEQYF. The DNA of the CDR3 is TGTGCCAGCAGCTTGGGCGGCCAGACCTACGAGCAGTACTTC.

The V gene is TRBV5-1, the J gene TRBJ2-1, with 8 bases matching TRBD2. Germline values: CDR1 SGHRS, CDR2 YFSETQ. There are 16 residues in the CDR3. V lost 0 bases, J lost 7 bases, and 9 bases stayed unmatched. Here the CDR3 DNA reads TGCGCCAGCAGCTTGGAGAGGCCGGGAGGGCGGAATGAGCAGTTCTTC. Its translation is CASSLERPGGRNEQFF. Drawing the rest from reference TRBV5-1 and TRBJ2-1, the complete variable domain is KAGVTQTPRYLIKTRGQQVTLSCSPISGHRSVSWYQQTPGQGLQFLFEYFSETQRNKGNFPGRFSGRQFSNSRSEMNVSTLELGDSALYLCASSLERPGGRNEQFFGPGTRLTVL.

The rearrangement uses TRBV21-1 and TRBJ2-7; the table gives TRBD2 as D, unverified against the DNA. TRBV21-1 corresponds to a pseudogene. CDR3 length equals 15 residues. The CDR3 spells CASSKDGTDSYEQYF. CDR3 DNA sequence: TGTGCCAGCAGCAAAGACGGGACTGATTCCTACGAGCAGTACTTC.